This passage covers 18 T cell receptor beta chains from one sample sequenced in a study of Tregs in tolerant kidney transplant recipients. Sequencing used immunoSEQ multiplex PCR; TCRdb keeps in-frame clones, though not all of them. The table has approximately 100,000 clones, over 85% seen once. The sample in question was CD4+ T cells from blood, obtained before the transplant. The receptor source for this set is a human donor who received a combined kidney and bone marrow transplant.

V is TRBV6-1 and J is TRBJ2-4; the match to TRBD1 covers 7 bases. Germline values: CDR1 MNHNS, CDR2 SASEGT. CDR3 length: 14 residues. V trimming: 6 bases; J trimming: 6 bases; junction bases outside the gene matches: 8. CDR3 residues: CASSIGGSGNIQYF. In DNA form, the CDR3 reads TGTGCCAGCAGCATAGGGGGCTCGGGAAACATTCAGTACTTC.

The chain employs TRBV7-3 and TRBJ1-2; D is possibly TRBD1 (6 bases). The CDR3 length is 11 residues. The ends were cut back, 4 bases at V and 8 bases at J, with 8 bases in the middle. Germline values: CDR1 SGHTA, CDR2 FQGTGA. CDR3 in amino acids: CASSSGAGYTF. In nucleotides, the CDR3 is TGTGCCAGCAGCTCAGGGGCCGGCTACACCTTC.

This chain joins TRBV4-3 and TRBJ2-6; D gene uncertain. CDR3 size: 17 residues. V was trimmed by 0 bases and J by 0 bases, leaving 9 bases between them. The germline V gene has CDR1 LGHNA and CDR2 YSLEER. CDR3 residues: CASSQDSLLSGANVLTF. As DNA, the CDR3 is TGCGCCAGCAGCCAAGATAGCCTCCTCTCTGGGGCCAACGTCCTGACTTTC.

J is TRBJ1-5 and V is TRBV19; D remains ambiguous. Germline V gene data show CDR1 as LNHDA and CDR2 as SQIVND (reference sequence). V lost 2 bases and J lost 1, with 6 bases in between. The CDR3 has 14 amino acids. CDR3 DNA: TGTGCCAGTAGTATAAGGGAGAGCAATCAGCCCCAGCATTTT. This gives the protein CASSIRESNQPQHF.

The rearrangement uses TRBV7-2 and TRBJ2-7; 8 bases match TRBD1. CDR3 size: 15 residues. The V and J ends lost 1 base and 3 bases, in that order; junction bases with no gene match: 5. Per the germline V gene, CDR1 is SGHTA and CDR2 is FQGNSA. CDR3 sequence reads: CASSLGQGFIYEQYF. DNA of the CDR3: TGTGCCAGCAGCTTAGGACAGGGGTTCATCTACGAGCAGTACTTC.

This chain joins TRBV6-1 and TRBJ2-1; a weak D match, TRBD2 (6 bases). The ends were cut back, 11 bases at V and 8 bases at J, with 13 bases in the middle. The germline gives CDR1 MNHNS, CDR2 SASEGT. The CDR3 runs to 11 residues. The CDR3 loop is CAVLGGYEQFF. DNA of the CDR3: TGTGCCGTCCTAGGAGGGTATGAGCAGTTCTTC.

The CDR3: CASSPRTGPYEQYF. As DNA, the CDR3 is TGTGCCAGCAGTCCGAGGACAGGGCCCTACGAGCAGTACTTC. The chain recombines TRBV27 with TRBJ2-7, with 8 bases fitting TRBD1. This CDR3 has 14 residues. The V segment lost 5 bases and the J segment 2 bases; nucleotides outside the gene matches: 5. Germline CDR1 is MNHEY and CDR2 is SMNVEV (reference sequence).

J is TRBJ1-1 and V is TRBV19; 9 bases are a match to TRBD1. V was pared by 3 bases and J by 11 bases, with 10 bases of the junction left unmatched. Germline CDR1 LNHDA, CDR2 SQIVND (reference sequence). The CDR3 is 14 residues long. The CDR3 sequence: CASSMTGGTKTAFF. The CDR3, as DNA: TGTGCCAGTAGTATGACAGGGGGTACCAAGACGGCTTTCTTT.

The V call is TRBV5-1, the J call TRBJ2-5; the match to TRBD1 covers 9 bases. Unmatched junction bases numbered 11, after V lost 0 bases and J lost 5 bases. CDR3 length: 17 residues. CDR1 SGHRS and CDR2 YFSETQ come from the germline V gene. The CDR3 spells CASSLGKTTGGVETQYF. The CDR3 DNA follows: TGCGCCAGCAGCTTGGGGAAAACGACAGGGGGTGTGGAGACCCAGTACTTC.

The chain combines TRBV6-1 with TRBJ2-5; D is unresolved. Between the trimmed V and J ends, which lost 5 bases and 7 bases, there was a span of 11 bases. Looked up from germline, CDR1 is MNHNS and CDR2 is SASEGT. The CDR3 is 12 amino acids. The CDR3 DNA follows: TGTGCCAGCAGTCTCGCCACGGTGACCCAGTACTTC. It is translated as CASSLATVTQYF.

The chain recombines TRBV7-2 with TRBJ2-5, with 7 bases fitting TRBD2. Germline trimming cut 6 bases from V and 5 bases from J; bases unmatched to any gene: 0. This CDR3 comprises 11 residues. Germline lookup yields CDR1 SGHTA and CDR2 FQGNSA. As DNA, the CDR3 is TGTGCCAGCAGGCGGGGGGAGACCCAGTACTTC. This encodes CASRRGETQYF.

This clone is a singleton in its sample. The V gene is TRBV7-2, the J gene TRBJ2-1; TRBD2 matches 12 bases. Losses at the gene ends were 2 bases for V and 4 bases for J; bases not matched to a gene: 6. CDR3 length: 17 residues. CDR1 is SGHTA, CDR2 FQGNSA, per germline. The CDR3 DNA reads as TGTGCCAGCAGCTTATGGAGGACTAGCGGGGAGTACAATGAGCAGTTCTTC. Translating gives CASSLWRTSGEYNEQFF.

The chain has TRBV6-5 and TRBJ1-5; possible D gene TRBD1, 6 bases. V was pared by 6 bases and J by 2 bases, with 14 bases between. Germline V gene sequence: CDR1 MNHEY, CDR2 SVGAGI. The CDR3 runs to 15 residues. CDR3 sequence (DNA): TGTGCCAGCAGGGTGACAGGAAATGGCAATCAGCCCCAGCATTTT. It specifies CASRVTGNGNQPQHF.

J is TRBJ1-1 and V is TRBV19, with a weak D call TRBD1 (6 bases). Trimming pared 3 bases from V and 11 bases from J, leaving 16 bases between. Per the germline V gene, CDR1 is LNHDA and CDR2 is SQIVND (reference sequence). The CDR3 has 13 residues. CDR3 sequence (DNA): TGTGCCAGTAGTATGGTTATTCGGGGGGCGGCTTTCTTT. It yields the protein CASSMVIRGAAFF.

The rearrangement links TRBV11-1 to TRBJ1-1; D remains ambiguous. Looked up from germline, CDR1 is SGHAT and CDR2 is FQDESV (reference sequence). The CDR3 is 14 residues long. V was clipped by 7 bases and J by 0 bases, with 12 bases between them. CDR3 nucleotides: TGTGCCAGCATCCATATTGACATGAACACTGAAGCTTTCTTT. It is translated as CASIHIDMNTEAFF. Variable domain in full (rest from reference TRBV11-1 and TRBJ1-1): EAEVAQSPRYKITEKSQAVAFWCDPISGHATLYWYRQILGQGPELLVQFQDESVVDDSQLPKDRFSAERLKGVDSTLKIQPAELGDSAMYLCASIHIDMNTEAFFGQGTRLTVV.

The V and J genes are TRBV7-9 and TRBJ1-1; D gene ambiguous. The CDR3 has 14 residues. Germline loops: CDR1 SEHNR, CDR2 FQNEAQ (reference sequence). V dropped 1 base and J dropped 5 bases, with 11 bases sitting between them. Written as DNA, the CDR3 is TGTGCCAGCAGCTTAGGACGGGGTAGTACTGAAGCTTTCTTT. Translated, it gives CASSLGRGSTEAFF.

The chain recombines TRBV21-1 with TRBJ2-2; the DNA was not compared with TRBD2, the D call given in the table. TRBV21-1 is a documented pseudogene. This CDR3 comprises 18 residues. CDR3 region: CASSTKILETIDTGELFF. CDR3 in DNA: TGTGCCAGCAGCACTAAAATTTTAGAAACGATCGACACCGGGGAGCTGTTTTTT.

This chain joins TRBV19 and TRBJ1-4; possibly TRBD1 for D (6 bases). CDR3 size: 18 residues. Trimming pared 3 bases from V and 0 bases from J, leaving 17 bases between. CDR1 and CDR2 (germline): LNHDA, SQIVND (reference sequence). The CDR3 coding sequence is TGTGCCAGTAGTATCCACCTACGATCAGGGGCAACTAATGAAAAACTGTTTTTT. Residues: CASSIHLRSGATNEKLFF.